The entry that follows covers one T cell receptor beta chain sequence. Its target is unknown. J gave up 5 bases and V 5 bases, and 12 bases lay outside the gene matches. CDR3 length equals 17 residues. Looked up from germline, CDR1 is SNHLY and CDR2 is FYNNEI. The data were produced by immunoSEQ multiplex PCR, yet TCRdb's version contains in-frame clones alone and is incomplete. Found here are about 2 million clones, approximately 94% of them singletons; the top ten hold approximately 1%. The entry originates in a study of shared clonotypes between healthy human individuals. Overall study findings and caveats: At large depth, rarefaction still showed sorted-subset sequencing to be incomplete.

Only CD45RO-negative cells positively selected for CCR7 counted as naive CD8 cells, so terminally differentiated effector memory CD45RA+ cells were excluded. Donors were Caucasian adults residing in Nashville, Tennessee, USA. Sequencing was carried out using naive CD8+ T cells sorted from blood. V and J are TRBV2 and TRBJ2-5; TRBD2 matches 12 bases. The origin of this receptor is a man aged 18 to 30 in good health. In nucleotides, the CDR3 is TGTGCCAGCAGTCTCGGAACTAGCGGGGGGCTCCAGGAGACCCAGTACTTC. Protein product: CASSLGTSGGLQETQYF.